The rows below give T cell receptor beta chains drawn from one sample of a study of T cells in Graves' hyperthyroidism and ophthalmopathy. From the multiplex PCR reads, TCRdb called clonotypes with MiXCR, one entry per CDR3 protein. The table lists 27,000 or so distinct CDR3 sequences, around 40% of them singletons. Sequenced material: blood. The receptors originated from a woman in her twenties or thirties with Graves' hyperthyroidism. CDR3s include the opening cysteine and the closing phenylalanine or tryptophan. A D gene is named only where the DNA matches it firmly. Size tells how often a clone was seen (once, few, many) or the class of an expanded clone, and some rows leave it out.

v_call	clone_size	j_call	d_call	cdr3_aa	cdr3_nt
TRBV19	.	TRBJ2-7	TRBD2	CASRSSGTRYF	TGTGCCAGTAGGTCTAGCGGGACAAGGTACTTC
TRBV7-6	many	TRBJ2-3	.	CASSPLGLRRGGTDTQYF	TGTGCCAGCAGCCCCCTGGGTTTGCGGAGGGGAGGCACAGATACGCAGTATTTT
TRBV4-1	.	TRBJ1-1	.	CASSQEGYTEALF	TGCGCCAGCAGCCAAGAAGGGTACACTGAAGCTCTCTTC
TRBV29-1	.	TRBJ2-5	.	CSVYASAGGSWVVEETQYF	TGCAGCGTTTACGCGTCTGCTGGTGGGAGTTGGGTTGTAGAAGAGACCCAGTACTTC
TRBV5-6	many	TRBJ1-1	TRBD1	CASSQGTGTEAFF	TGTGCCAGCAGCCAAGGGACAGGCACTGAAGCTTTCTTT
TRBV20-1	.	TRBJ2-5	TRBD2	CSAGVGGVATQYF	TGCAGTGCAGGCGTCGGGGGGGTGGCGACCCAGTACTTC
TRBV7-6	.	TRBJ2-1	TRBD2	CASSLRLAGVVEQFF	TGTGCCAGCAGCTTACGACTAGCGGGAGTGGTTGAGCAGTTCTTC
TRBV2	medium-sized	TRBJ2-5	.	CASSEEWGRQETQYF	TGTGCCAGCAGTGAAGAGTGGGGACGCCAAGAGACCCAGTACTTC
TRBV2	.	TRBJ1-1	.	CASRANTEAFF	TGTGCTTCGAGGGCGAACACTGAAGCTTTCTTT
TRBV9	.	TRBJ1-2	.	CASSVEAGTNYGYTF	TGTGCCAGCAGCGTAGAAGCAGGGACTAACTATGGCTACACCTTC
TRBV28	.	TRBJ1-1	.	CASSLRGTEAFF	TGTGCCAGCAGTCTCCGGGGCACTGAAGCTTTCTTT
TRBV20-1	.	TRBJ2-2	TRBD1	CSAPGTGF	TGCAGTGCCCCCGGGACAGGGTTT
TRBV6-1	many	TRBJ2-3	TRBD2	CASSEPSGGTDTQYF	TGTGCCAGCAGTGAGCCTAGCGGGGGCACAGATACGCAGTATTTT
TRBV9	.	TRBJ2-1	TRBD2	CASSASGSSYNEQFF	TGTGCCAGCAGTGCTAGCGGAAGCTCCTACAATGAGCAGTTCTTC
TRBV6-4	.	TRBJ1-1	.	CAGSITGNTEAFF	TGTGCCGGCAGTATAACAGGGAACACTGAAGCTTTCTTT
TRBV24-1	.	TRBJ1-1	.	CAASDPKSGGNTEAFF	TGTGCCGCCAGTGATCCCAAGTCGGGGGGGAACACTGAAGCTTTCTTT
TRBV2	many	TRBJ2-1	TRBD1	CASSPGQGAIDGQFF	TGTGCCAGCAGCCCGGGACAGGGGGCTATCGATGGGCAGTTCTTC
TRBV12-3/TRBV12-4	many	TRBJ1-4	TRBD1	CASSSTETGTNEKLFF	TGTGCCAGCAGTTCAACAGAGACAGGGACTAATGAAAAACTGTTTTTT
TRBV7-9	.	TRBJ2-7	TRBD2	CASSPPRAGGDEQYF	TGTGCCAGCAGCCCCCCGAGGGCGGGAGGTGATGAGCAGTACTTC
TRBV24-1	few	TRBJ2-1	TRBD1	CATSDSATGGLNEQFF	TGTGCCACCAGTGATTCTGCGACAGGGGGCCTCAATGAGCAGTTCTTC
TRBV7-7	few	TRBJ2-7	TRBD2	CASSPPAGGFYEQYF	TGTGCTAGCAGCCCGCCAGCGGGGGGTTTCTACGAGCAGTACTTC
TRBV19	many	TRBJ2-6	.	CASRARGASGANVLTF	TGTGCCAGTAGGGCCAGGGGGGCGTCTGGGGCCAACGTCCTGACTTTC
TRBV28	many	TRBJ1-2	.	CASSLGPNYGYTF	TGTGCCAGCAGTTTAGGGCCAAACTATGGCTACACCTTC
TRBV3-1	few	TRBJ2-3	.	CASSHTRGGPQGADTQYF	TGTGCCAGCAGCCACACTAGGGGTGGACCCCAAGGGGCAGATACGCAGTATTTT
TRBV7-3	.	TRBJ2-1	TRBD2	CASSPPSGSPIQFF	TGTGCCAGCAGCCCCCCTAGCGGGAGTCCTATTCAGTTCTTC
TRBV24-1	.	TRBJ1-5	.	CAHRFGNQPQHF	TGTGCCCACCGTTTCGGCAATCAGCCCCAGCATTTT
TRBV12-3/TRBV12-4	.	TRBJ2-5	.	CASSLPRDAQYF	TGTGCCAGCAGTTTACCCCGGGACGCCCAGTACTTC
TRBV19	.	TRBJ2-6	.	CASSSFGLSGANVLTF	TGTGCCAGCTCAAGTTTCGGTCTCTCTGGGGCCAACGTCCTGACTTTC
TRBV6-5	.	TRBJ1-2	.	CASSRTGSGHTF	TGTGCCAGCAGCCGAACAGGGAGCGGCCACACCTTC
TRBV29-1	.	TRBJ2-1	.	CSVEVGSLYEQFF	TGCAGCGTTGAAGTCGGGAGTCTGTATGAGCAGTTCTTC
TRBV30	.	TRBJ2-5	.	CAWSVAGGGSREAQYF	TGTGCCTGGAGTGTAGCTGGGGGCGGGAGTCGTGAGGCCCAGTACTTC
TRBV27	many	TRBJ2-7	TRBD1	CASSSFRQGAISEQYF	TGTGCCAGCAGTTCCTTCCGACAGGGAGCCATAAGCGAGCAGTACTTC
TRBV20-1	.	TRBJ1-5	TRBD1	CKGQGNQPQHF	TGCAAGGGACAGGGCAATCAGCCCCAGCATTTT
TRBV30	.	TRBJ1-1	.	CAWSVAGGSENTEAFF	TGTGCCTGGAGTGTAGCTGGGGGCTCGGAGAACACTGAAGCTTTCTTT
TRBV7-9	many	TRBJ1-4	.	CASSLLGLGEKLFF	TGTGCCAGCAGCTTATTGGGCCTGGGTGAAAAACTGTTTTTT
TRBV7-8	medium-sized	TRBJ2-7	TRBD1	CASSSRQGPSNEQYF	TGTGCCAGCAGCTCAAGACAGGGACCGAGCAACGAGCAGTACTTC
TRBV11-1	.	TRBJ1-5	.	CASTRMGEETQHF	TGTGCCAGCACCCGAATGGGGGAAGAGACCCAGCATTTT
TRBV28	many	TRBJ1-4	.	CASSLEGGDGGEKLFF	TGTGCCAGCAGTTTAGAAGGGGGGGACGGCGGTGAAAAACTGTTTTTT
TRBV19	.	TRBJ2-6	.	CASTEAGVLTF	TGTGCCAGTACCGAAGCAGGCGTCCTGACTTTC
TRBV9	many	TRBJ2-1	TRBD2	CASSPDGTSGSRNEQFF	TGTGCCAGCAGCCCCGACGGGACTAGCGGGAGTAGGAATGAGCAGTTCTTC
TRBV27	many	TRBJ2-7	TRBD2	CASSSGLAGVKQYF	TGTGCCAGCAGTTCCGGACTAGCGGGAGTCAAGCAGTACTTC
TRBV10-3	medium-sized	TRBJ2-7	TRBD1	CAISGDRGRNDEQYF	TGTGCCATCAGTGGAGACAGGGGGCGCAATGACGAGCAGTACTTC
TRBV20-1	many	TRBJ1-5	.	CSASSNQPQHF	TGCAGTGCTTCATCCAATCAGCCCCAGCATTTT
TRBV19	medium-sized	TRBJ1-2	TRBD1	CASSTTGGLGYTF	TGTGCCAGTAGTACCACAGGGGGCTTAGGCTACACCTTC
TRBV19	.	TRBJ2-5	TRBD2	CASSSGTSGQETQYF	TGTGCCAGTAGTTCCGGGACTAGCGGGCAAGAGACCCAGTACTTC
TRBV9	.	TRBJ2-1	.	CASSVVSGAEQFF	TGTGCCAGCAGCGTAGTTTCGGGAGCGGAGCAGTTCTTC
TRBV9	.	TRBJ2-3	.	CASSEFSTGTQYF	TGTGCCAGCAGCGAATTCAGCACAGGTACACAGTATTTT
TRBV29-1	.	TRBJ2-7	TRBD1	CSVYGGTGDAYEQYF	TGCAGCGTTTATGGAGGGACAGGGGACGCCTACGAGCAGTACTTC
TRBV20-1	many	TRBJ1-1	.	CSARDWGGPPEAFF	TGCAGTGCTAGAGATTGGGGGGGTCCTCCGGAAGCTTTCTTT